This T cell receptor beta chain was profiled in a study of neurological immune-mediated disorders. The length of the CDR3 is 15 residues. The germline CDR1 and CDR2 sequences are SGHRS and YFSETQ. The germline V and J ends were trimmed by 6 bases and 4 bases, with 16 bases remaining between them. This clonotype was picked up many times. In TCRdb, the 5' RACE reads were re-called with MiXCR into one record per CDR3 protein. The sample shows about 70,000 distinct CDR3 sequences, 4.5% to 6% of them seen only once. The chain carries TRBV5-1 and TRBJ2-2; D perhaps matches TRBD2 (6 bases). The sequence came from a woman between 70 and 85 years old with multiple sclerosis. The material sequenced was PBMCs. CDR3 sequence: CASIPQEGLTGELFF. CDR3 bases: TGCGCCAGCATCCCCCAGGAGGGCCTCACCGGGGAGCTGTTTTTT.